These T cell receptor beta chains were read from a single sample in a study of T cell responses to AZD1222 COVID-19 vaccine. Generated by immunoSEQ multiplex PCR, the TCRdb table keeps only in-frame clones and is missing some. The table records more than 85,000 clones, approximately 91% of them present only once. Sequenced here: peripheral blood, sampled on day 0 of MenACWY control vaccination. These receptors were taken from an adult in good health. The CDR3 runs from the conserved cysteine through the conserved F or W. A D gene is named only where the DNA matches it firmly. A row's size may be missing; if present it is once, few, many or a size class.

D gene	V gene	clone size	J gene	CDR3 DNA	CDR3 protein
.	TRBV7-7	.	TRBJ2-2	TGTGCTAGCAGCTTAGCGCCGGGGTCTGGGAACACCGGGGAGCTGTTTTTT	CASSLAPGSGNTGELFF
TRBD2	TRBV27	.	TRBJ2-7	TGTGCCAGCAGTTCACTAGCGGGAGGACCCTACGAGCAGTACTTC	CASSSLAGGPYEQYF
.	TRBV18	.	TRBJ2-5	TGTGCCAGCTCACCCTCCAGGGTGGAAGAGACCCAGTACTTC	CASSPSRVEETQYF
.	TRBV6-5	.	TRBJ1-1	TGTGCCAGCAGTTACTCTATGAACACTGAAGCTTTCTTT	CASSYSMNTEAFF
TRBD1	TRBV6-1	few	TRBJ2-5	TGTGCCAGCAGTGAAAGGCTAGGGGGCGAGACCCAGTACTTC	CASSERLGGETQYF
.	TRBV19	.	TRBJ1-6	TGTGCCAGTAGGAGAGATTCCTATAATTCACCCCTCCACTTT	CASRRDSYNSPLHF
.	TRBV5-6	.	TRBJ1-1	TGTGCCAGCAGTTGGGGGGCAGAAGTATACACTGAAGCTTTCTTT	CASSWGAEVYTEAFF
.	TRBV9	few	TRBJ2-6	TGTGCCAGCAGCACCATGCTAGAACCAGCCGTCCTGACTTTC	CASSTMLEPAVLTF
.	TRBV6-5	.	TRBJ2-3	TGTGCCAGCAGGGACTGGCTTTACACAGATACGCAGTATTTT	CASRDWLYTDTQYF
.	TRBV19	.	TRBJ2-5	TGTGCCAGTAGTCGTACAGTACAAGAGACCCAGTACTTC	CASSRTVQETQYF
.	TRBV28	.	TRBJ1-1	TGTGCCAGCGGGTCGCCAGGGTCGGATACTGAAGCTTTCTTT	CASGSPGSDTEAFF
TRBD1	TRBV11-2	few	TRBJ1-2	TGTGCCAGCAGCTTAGAAGGGACAGGGTATGGCTACACCTTC	CASSLEGTGYGYTF
TRBD2	TRBV29-1	.	TRBJ2-7	TGCTCGGGACTAGCGAGTTTCGGCGAGCAGTACTTC	CSGLASFGEQYF
.	TRBV24-1	.	TRBJ2-2	TGTGCCACCAGTGATTTTCAGGGATTAGGGACCAAGCTGTTTTTT	CATSDFQGLGTKLFF
TRBD2	TRBV7-4	.	TRBJ2-1	TGTGCCAGCTATGTGGGGAGGTGGGAGGGCTACAATGAGCAGTTCTTC	CASYVGRWEGYNEQFF
.	TRBV7-3	.	TRBJ2-2	TGTGCCAGCGGACGAACTTCCTCCACCGGGGAGCTGTTTTTT	CASGRTSSTGELFF
.	TRBV9	.	TRBJ2-7	TGTGCCAGCAGCGTATCGGGGGGCCCCTACGAGCAGTACTTC	CASSVSGGPYEQYF
.	TRBV7-9	once	TRBJ1-2	TGTGCCAGCAGCACCGGACTTAACTATGGCTACACCTTC	CASSTGLNYGYTF
TRBD1	TRBV28	.	TRBJ1-4	TGTGCCAGCAGAAAAGGGGACAGGGGGGCCGAAAAACTGTTTTTT	CASRKGDRGAEKLFF
TRBD1	TRBV2	.	TRBJ1-5	TGTGCCAGCAGTTCTATGTCCAATTGGGACAGGGATAGTCAGCCCCAGCATTTT	CASSSMSNWDRDSQPQHF
TRBD1	TRBV7-2	.	TRBJ2-2	TGTGCCAGCAGCCCGGAGAAGACAGGGTGGACCGGGGAGCTGTTTTTT	CASSPEKTGWTGELFF
.	TRBV10-3	once	TRBJ1-1	TGTGCCATCAGTGAAGAGGGGAACACTGAAGCTTTCTTT	CAISEEGNTEAFF
TRBD1	TRBV4-1	.	TRBJ1-1	TGCGCCAGCAGCACCTGGACAGGGTCGGACACTGAAGCTTTCTTT	CASSTWTGSDTEAFF
.	TRBV28	.	TRBJ1-5	TGTGCCAGCAGCTATGATATTAGCAATCAGCCCCAGCATTTT	CASSYDISNQPQHF
.	TRBV14	.	TRBJ2-7	TGTGCCAGCAGCCAAGTCGGCGGCCGCCGGCGAGAGCAGTACTTC	CASSQVGGRRREQYF
.	TRBV9	.	TRBJ2-6	TGTGCCAGCAGTCCACAGGGCTCTGGGGCCAACGTCCTGACTTTC	CASSPQGSGANVLTF
.	TRBV6-2/TRBV6-3	.	TRBJ2-7	TGTGCCAGCAGTTACTCGGGAGAGCAGTACTTC	CASSYSGEQYF
TRBD2	TRBV2	once	TRBJ2-3	TGTGCCAGCGGGACCGGGACTAGCGGCACAGATACGCAGTATTTT	CASGTGTSGTDTQYF
.	TRBV2	.	TRBJ2-1	TGTGCCAGCAGTGACCGGGCGTCTTCGCTTTACAATGAGCAGTTCTTC	CASSDRASSLYNEQFF
.	TRBV28	.	TRBJ1-2	TGTGCCAGCAGGAACACAGGGAGCAACTATGGCTACACCTTC	CASRNTGSNYGYTF
.	TRBV4-3	.	TRBJ2-1	TGCGCCAGCAGCCAAGAGATGACAGTAGAGCGGGAGCAGTTCTTC	CASSQEMTVEREQFF
.	TRBV7-8	once	TRBJ1-4	TGTGCCAGCAGCTTTTGGTTATCGGTTGGGTTGGTCGGCGGTTCCACTAATGAAAAACTGTTTTTT	CASSFWLSVGLVGGSTNEKLFF
.	TRBV30	.	TRBJ1-4	TGTGCCTGGAGTTTCCTCGCAGGGGAAAAACTGTTTTTT	CAWSFLAGEKLFF
TRBD2	TRBV5-1	.	TRBJ2-1	TGCGCCAGCAGCGTGACTAGCGCCAACAATGAGCAGTTCTTC	CASSVTSANNEQFF
TRBD1	TRBV28	.	TRBJ1-1	TGTGCCAGCAGTTTATTTGGACAGGGGAACACTGAAGCTTTCTTT	CASSLFGQGNTEAFF
TRBD1	TRBV6-2/TRBV6-3	.	TRBJ2-7	TGTGCCAGCAGTTACTCGATCCCCAGATTTACAGGGGCCCCCTACGAGCAGTACTTC	CASSYSIPRFTGAPYEQYF
.	TRBV4-2	once	TRBJ1-1	TGTGCCAGCAGCCAAGTACTGTTGGGCCCCGGGCGGAGCACTGAAGCTTTCTTT	CASSQVLLGPGRSTEAFF
TRBD1	TRBV6-6	.	TRBJ1-5	TGTGCCAGCAGTCAGTGGCAGGGGGCCTTAATCAATCAGCCCCAGCATTTT	CASSQWQGALINQPQHF
.	TRBV7-2	.	TRBJ1-5	TGTGCCAGCAGCCCGAGCGTCGGCAATCAGCCCCAGCATTTT	CASSPSVGNQPQHF
.	TRBV5-1	.	TRBJ2-5	TGCGCCAGCAGCTTGGGGCCGGAGACCCAGTACTTC	CASSLGPETQYF
.	TRBV5-4	.	TRBJ2-5	TGTGCCAGCAGCTCCGAATTATCCGCAGAGACCCAGTACTTC	CASSSELSAETQYF
.	TRBV25-1	.	TRBJ2-7	TGTGCCAGCAGTGAAAGGGGAAGCTCCTACGAGCAGTACTTC	CASSERGSSYEQYF
.	TRBV18	.	TRBJ1-2	TGTGCCAGCTCACCACCGGGACACGATGGCTACACCTTC	CASSPPGHDGYTF
.	TRBV7-6	once	TRBJ1-4	TGTGCCAGCAGCAACAGGCTACAGGGAAATGAAAAACTGTTTTTT	CASSNRLQGNEKLFF
.	TRBV6-2/TRBV6-3	.	TRBJ2-6	TGTGCCAGCAGTAGGGGGGCTGGGGCCAACGTCCTGACTTTC	CASSRGAGANVLTF
.	TRBV18	.	TRBJ2-2	TGTGCCAGCTCACCAGGAGGGGGCAGTGGTACCGGGGAGCTGTTTTTT	CASSPGGGSGTGELFF
.	TRBV30	.	TRBJ1-1	TGTGCCTGGAGTGTGGAGCGCATGAACACTGAAGCTTTCTTT	CAWSVERMNTEAFF
.	TRBV19	.	TRBJ1-1	TGTGCCAGTAGTACACCCGAGGGGACTGAAGCTTTCTTT	CASSTPEGTEAFF